These 27 T cell receptor beta chains share one sample of origin, sequenced in a study of blood T cell repertoires in COVID-19. Sequenced by immunoSEQ multiplex PCR; TCRdb stores in-frame clones only, minus some. The sample contains around 310,000 clones, nearly 90% of which appear only once. Sequences were obtained from PBMCs or T cells enriched from blood (not recorded which). The source of these receptors is a woman aged 25 to 39 who had recovered from COVID-19.

The chain has TRBV10-3 and TRBJ2-3, with 14 positions matching TRBD2. The CDR3 is 16 residues long. Germline-derived CDR1 and CDR2 are ENHRY and SYGVKD. With V trimmed by 3 bases and J by 3 bases, 2 bases remained unmatched. Here the CDR3 DNA reads TGTGCCATCAGTGACGGGACTAGCGGGAGAACAGATACGCAGTATTTT. Its translation is CAISDGTSGRTDTQYF.

This chain uses TRBV5-6 with TRBJ2-5; D is uncertain. The germline CDR1 and CDR2 sequences are SGHDT and YYEEEE. V lost 4 bases to trimming and J lost 3 bases, with 13 bases between them. CDR3 length equals 14 residues. DNA of the CDR3: TGTGCCAGCAGCCCGGTCCGACGGGAAGAGACCCAGTACTTC. Its translation is CASSPVRREETQYF. Looking up the rest from reference TRBV5-6 and TRBJ2-5 gives the full variable domain: DAGVTQSPTHLIKTRGQQVTLRCSPKSGHDTVSWYQQALGQGPQFIFQYYEEEERQRGNFPDRFSGHQFPNYSSELNVNALLLGDSALYLCASSPVRREETQYFGPGTRLLVL.

The chain uses TRBV5-4 and TRBJ2-1; 7 positions agree with TRBD1. The trim removed 7 bases at V and 8 bases at J, leaving 18 bases unmatched. This CDR3 has 16 residues. CDR1 and CDR2 (germline): SGHNT, YYREEE (reference sequence). The CDR3 here is CASPPDTGVGVDEQFF. CDR3 DNA: TGTGCCAGCCCCCCAGATACAGGGGTGGGGGTTGATGAGCAGTTCTTC.

V is TRBV12-3 or TRBV12-4 and J is TRBJ1-5; the D gene is possibly TRBD1 (5 bases). The V end was cut by 2 bases, the J end by 7 bases, with 9 bases between. The CDR3 consists of 13 residues. The CDR3 sequence is CASSLSGFQPQHF. The CDR3 nucleotides are TGTGCCAGCAGTTTATCAGGGTTCCAGCCCCAGCATTTT.

This chain uses TRBV29-1 with TRBJ2-2, with 8 bases fitting TRBD2. Germline V gene sequence: CDR1 SQVTM, CDR2 ANQGSEA. The ends lost 0 bases at V and 2 bases at J; junction bases unmatched: 11. The CDR3 runs 18 residues. CDR3 in DNA: TGCAGCGTTGAAGATCCGCGCCCGGGACTAGGAAACACCGGGGAGCTGTTTTTT. As protein: CSVEDPRPGLGNTGELFF.

V usage is TRBV4-1 and J usage is TRBJ1-3; 8 bases agree with TRBD1. V dropped 0 bases and J dropped 3; count of bases not matched to a gene: 1. Per germline, CDR1 MGHRA and CDR2 YSYEKL. The CDR3 totals 15 residues. CDR3 bases: TGCGCCAGCAGCCAAGATGGACAGGGTGGAAACACCATATATTTT. Translated, it gives CASSQDGQGGNTIYF.

This sequence joins TRBV6-5 and TRBJ1-1, with a tentative D call TRBD1 (6 bases). Per germline, CDR1 MNHEY and CDR2 SVGAGI. Trimming took 4 bases from V and 4 from J, leaving 19 bases between them. CDR3 length: 16 amino acids. The CDR3 loop reads CASSSEGIRGATEAFF. The CDR3 nucleotides are TGTGCCAGCAGTTCCGAGGGTATCAGGGGCGCCACTGAAGCTTTCTTT.

This clone was detected only once. The chain couples TRBV5-4 to TRBJ2-1, with unresolved D. The CDR3 is made up of 13 amino acids. V lost 4 bases and J 4 bases, leaving 9 bases between the germline ends. The germline gives CDR1 SGHNT, CDR2 YYREEE (reference sequence). CDR3 in DNA: TGTGCCAGCAGCGGTTACATATACAATGAGCAGTTCTTC. Translated, it gives CASSGYIYNEQFF.

The chain couples TRBV5-1 to TRBJ1-6; 8 bases are shared with TRBD1. V lost 1 base to trimming and J lost 11 bases; unmatched junction nucleotides: 14. Germline CDR1 SGHRS, CDR2 YFSETQ. The CDR3 spans 17 residues. The CDR3 loop is CASSLRGGKQGETPLHF. Here the CDR3 DNA reads TGCGCCAGCAGCTTGCGAGGTGGGAAACAGGGGGAAACACCCCTCCACTTT.

The chain joins TRBV28 to TRBJ2-2, with D perhaps matching TRBD2 (6 bases). Deletions cut 4 bases from V and 3 bases from J, with 9 bases between. This CDR3 has 14 residues. Germline loops: CDR1 MDHEN, CDR2 SYDVKM. The CDR3 is CASSSGDHTGELFF. The CDR3 DNA reads TGTGCCAGCAGTTCGGGGGATCACACCGGGGAGCTGTTTTTT.

The chain carries TRBV7-8 and TRBJ2-7; D is perhaps TRBD1 (5 bases). This CDR3 is 13 amino acids long. Trimming took 5 bases from V and 3 from J, leaving 11 bases between them. In germline, CDR1 is SGHVS, CDR2 FQNEAQ. DNA of the CDR3: TGTGCCAGCAGCCCCCCTGACAGCTACGAGCAGTACTTC. Encoded protein: CASSPPDSYEQYF.

The chain uses TRBV28 and TRBJ1-4; tentative D call: TRBD1 (6 bases). Germline lookup yields CDR1 MDHEN and CDR2 SYDVKM. Trimming cost V 5 bases and J 8 bases, with 18 bases left between them. The length of the CDR3 is 15 residues. CDR3 DNA: TGTGCCAGCAGTGCCATGCAGGGGTTTTGGGAAAAACTGTTTTTT. Translated, it gives CASSAMQGFWEKLFF.

V and J are TRBV6-2 or TRBV6-3 and TRBJ2-5, with TRBD2 matching over 11 bases. V was pared by 6 bases and J by 4 bases, with 13 bases of the junction left unmatched. This CDR3 region has 17 residues. Per the germline V gene, CDR1 is MNHEY and CDR2 is SVGEGT. CDR3 nucleotide sequence: TGTGCCAGCAGCCCCGGAGGTAGCGGGAGGGCGGGAGAGACCCAGTACTTC. Translation: CASSPGGSGRAGETQYF.

The CDR3 sequence: CASSYSLAAPYEQYF. The CDR3 bases are TGTGCCAGCAGTTACTCGTTGGCAGCGCCCTACGAGCAGTACTTC. The rearrangement uses TRBV6-5 and TRBJ2-7; D remains ambiguous. The CDR3 consists of 15 residues. CDR1 is MNHEY and CDR2 is SVGAGI in the germline V gene. Trimming took 0 bases from V and 2 from J, leaving 11 bases between them.

The CDR3 protein is CASSHLGQPYGYTF. CDR3 sequence (DNA): TGCGCCAGCAGCCACTTGGGACAGCCCTATGGCTACACCTTC. V gene TRBV5-1 combines with J gene TRBJ1-2, with TRBD1 matching over 7 bases. V gave up 4 bases and J gave up 4 bases; unmatched junction bases: 7. The germline V gene encodes CDR1 SGHRS and CDR2 YFSETQ. CDR3 length equals 14 residues. The full variable domain, in which reference TRBV5-1 and TRBJ1-2 provide the parts outside the CDR3, is KAGVTQTPRYLIKTRGQQVTLSCSPISGHRSVSWYQQTPGQGLQFLFEYFSETQRNKGNFPGRFSGRQFSNSRSEMNVSTLELGDSALYLCASSHLGQPYGYTFGSGTRLTVV.

The chain joins TRBV3-1 (or the pseudogene TRBV3-2) to TRBJ2-3; 7 bases are a match to TRBD1. Germline V gene sequence: CDR1 LGHDT, CDR2 YNNKEL (reference sequence). The V and J ends lost 4 bases and 5 bases, in that order; junction bases with no gene match: 6. This CDR3 contains 14 residues. The CDR3 sequence: CASSPSTGRDTQYF. The CDR3, as DNA: TGTGCCAGCAGCCCTTCGACAGGGCGAGATACGCAGTATTTT.

V is TRBV27 and J is TRBJ1-5; possibly TRBD1 for D (6 bases). Trimming left V 5 bases short and J 4 bases short, with 18 bases between. The CDR3 contains 16 residues. Germline CDR1 reads MNHEY; CDR2 reads SMNVEV (reference sequence). The CDR3 DNA follows: TGTGCCAGCAGTCCGCGGGTGTCCGGACAGAATCAGCCCCAGCATTTT. This translates into CASSPRVSGQNQPQHF.

The V gene is TRBV4-3, the J gene TRBJ1-2, with D uncertain. This CDR3 is built from 16 residues. V was clipped by 1 base and J by 6 bases, with 18 bases between them. Germline V CDR1 and CDR2: LGHNA, YSLEER. CDR3 amino acids: CASSQGTRTSFNGYTF. CDR3 in DNA: TGCGCCAGCAGCCAAGGGACTCGGACGTCCTTTAATGGCTACACCTTC.

The chain employs TRBV21-1 and TRBJ1-4; the table's TRBD1 call for D was not verified on the DNA. TRBV21-1 is labeled a pseudogene. The CDR3 contains 13 residues. The CDR3 DNA reads TGTGCCAGGCGTCGCAGGGCCAAGGAAAAACTGTTTTTT. This gives the protein CARRRRAKEKLFF.

The J gene is TRBJ1-6, the V gene TRBV5-1; maybe TRBD1 (5 bases). This CDR3 has 14 residues. The V end lost 4 bases, the J end lost 6 bases, and 11 bases lay between the germline ends. Germline V gene sequence: CDR1 SGHRS, CDR2 YFSETQ. CDR3 loop: CASSPGGGNSPLHF. The CDR3 coding sequence is TGCGCCAGCAGCCCCGGGGGGGGTAATTCACCCCTCCACTTT. The whole variable domain, filled in from reference TRBV5-1 and TRBJ1-6, reads KAGVTQTPRYLIKTRGQQVTLSCSPISGHRSVSWYQQTPGQGLQFLFEYFSETQRNKGNFPGRFSGRQFSNSRSEMNVSTLELGDSALYLCASSPGGGNSPLHFGNGTRLTVT.

The chain carries TRBV7-3 and TRBJ2-1; a possible D gene is TRBD2 (6 bases). This CDR3 region has 13 residues. Per germline, CDR1 SGHTA and CDR2 FQGTGA. Trimming removed 5 bases at V and 5 bases at J, with 10 bases between. The CDR3 protein is CASSTGLNNEQFF. The DNA for the CDR3 is TGTGCCAGCAGCACGGGACTCAACAATGAGCAGTTCTTC.

This clone appeared a single time. The chain carries TRBV5-8 and TRBJ1-2, with D possibly being TRBD1 (6 bases). There are 18 residues in the CDR3. Germline lookup yields CDR1 SGHTS and CDR2 YDEGEE. V was cut by 1 base and J by 1 base, with 20 bases left in between. The CDR3 DNA follows: TGTGCCAGCAGCTTGTATGGACAGATCACCGCCTATAACTATGGCTACACCTTC. Amino acids: CASSLYGQITAYNYGYTF.

The chain employs TRBV27 and TRBJ2-3, with a weak D call TRBD2 (5 bases). The germline gives CDR1 MNHEY, CDR2 SMNVEV (reference sequence). Deletions cut 1 base from V and 0 bases from J, with 11 bases between. The CDR3 is 16 residues long. This CDR3 is CASSLLAIRSTDTQYF. The CDR3 DNA is TGTGCCAGCAGTTTATTAGCGATACGAAGCACAGATACGCAGTATTTT.

The chain uses TRBV5-4 and TRBJ2-3, with TRBD2 identical over 10 bases. V lost 0 bases and J lost 1; bases outside the gene matches: 8. Germline loops: CDR1 SGHNT, CDR2 YYREEE (reference sequence). The CDR3 consists of 18 residues. DNA of the CDR3: TGTGCCAGCAGCTTGGGGCTAGCGGGAGCCTTTGGCACAGATACGCAGTATTTT. Amino acids: CASSLGLAGAFGTDTQYF.

This clone came up a few times. The chain couples TRBV28 to TRBJ1-5; a weak D match, TRBD1 (5 bases). This CDR3 spans 13 amino acids. Germline CDR1 and CDR2: MDHEN and SYDVKM. The V and J ends lost 2 bases and 9 bases respectively, with 11 bases between them. The CDR3, as DNA: TGTGCCAGCAGTTTAGGGCAGGGTGGGCCCCAGCATTTT. Translated, it gives CASSLGQGGPQHF.

The rearrangement joins TRBV5-1 to TRBJ2-1, with D perhaps TRBD2 (5 bases). This CDR3 has 15 amino acids. In germline, CDR1 is SGHRS, CDR2 YFSETQ. V lost 0 bases and J 1 base, leaving 8 bases between the germline ends. CDR3 sequence (DNA): TGCGCCAGCAGCTTGGGACTAACTTCCTACAATGAGCAGTTCTTC. Protein product: CASSLGLTSYNEQFF.

The CDR3 nucleotides are TGTGCCAGCAGTCAACCCCCCACGCTACGGGAGCAGTTCTTC. Its translation: CASSQPPTLREQFF. The chain recombines TRBV27 with TRBJ2-1; the D is unclear. There are 14 residues in the CDR3. In germline, CDR1 is MNHEY, CDR2 SMNVEV (reference sequence). The ends were cut back, 5 bases at V and 10 bases at J, with 18 bases in the middle.